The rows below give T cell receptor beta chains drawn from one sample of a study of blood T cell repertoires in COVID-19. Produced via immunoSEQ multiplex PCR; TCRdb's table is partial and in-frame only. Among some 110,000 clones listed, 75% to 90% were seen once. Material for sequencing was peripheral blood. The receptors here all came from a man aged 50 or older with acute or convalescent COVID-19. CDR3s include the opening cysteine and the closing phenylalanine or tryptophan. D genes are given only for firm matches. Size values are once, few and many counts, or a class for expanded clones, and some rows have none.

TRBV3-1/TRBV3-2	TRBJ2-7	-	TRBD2	TGTGCCAGCAGCATGACTAGCGGGAGTGTCGAGCAGTACTTC	CASSMTSGSVEQYF
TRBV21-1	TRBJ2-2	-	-	TGTGCCAGCAGCAAAGGGGAAAAAAAGACAGGGAGAGGGACCGGGGAGCTGTTTTTT	CASSKGEKKTGRGTGELFF
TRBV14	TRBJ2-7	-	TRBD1	TGTGCCAGCAGCCATCTGGACAGGGGGCTAGGATCCTACGAGCAGTACTTC	CASSHLDRGLGSYEQYF
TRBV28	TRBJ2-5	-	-	TGTGCCAGCACCCTCCGAGGGTCGTTCGGCGAGACCCAGTACTTC	CASTLRGSFGETQYF
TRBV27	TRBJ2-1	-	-	TGTGCCAGCAGTTTATCGGCAGGGGGGAGGAATGAGCAGTTCTTC	CASSLSAGGRNEQFF
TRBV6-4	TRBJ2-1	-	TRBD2	TGTGCCAGCAGTGGACTAGCGGGAGCTGGCAATGAGCAGTTCTTC	CASSGLAGAGNEQFF
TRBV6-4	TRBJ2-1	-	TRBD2	TGTGCCAGCAGCTTAACTAGCGGGATATACAATGAGCAGTTCTTC	CASSLTSGIYNEQFF
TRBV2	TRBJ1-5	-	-	TGTGCCAGCAGGTTAGATCAGCCCCAGCATTTT	CASRLDQPQHF
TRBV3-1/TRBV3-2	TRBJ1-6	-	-	TGTGCCAGCAGCCAAGTCTTATCGCCGGGGAGGAACTCACCCCTCCACTTT	CASSQVLSPGRNSPLHF
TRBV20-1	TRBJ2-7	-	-	TGCAGTGCTAGTCCCCACGACTTGGCCTACGAGCAGTACTTC	CSASPHDLAYEQYF
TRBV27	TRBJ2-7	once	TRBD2	TGTGCCAGCAGTCCGTATCGACCCCTAGCGGGAGGGCTTAACGAGCAGTACTTC	CASSPYRPLAGGLNEQYF